This entry lists 18 T cell receptor beta chains sequenced from one sample in a study of cytomegalovirus exposure and HLA in healthy donors. The PCR employed 60 Vbeta primers together with 13 Jbeta primers. Sequencing used immunoSEQ multiplex PCR; TCRdb keeps in-frame clones, though not all of them. The sample features roughly 73,000 clones, with 6.5% to 9% in its top ten. The sample consisted of PBMCs. The source is a female donor in good health and CMV-seropositive.

The rearrangement joins TRBV25-1 to TRBJ2-7; D is unresolved. The CDR3 is 15 residues long. The V gene's germline CDR1 is MGHDK and CDR2 SYGVNS. V was trimmed by 3 bases and J by 0 bases, leaving 12 bases between them. CDR3 coding DNA: TGTGCCAGCAGTGAGTCAAGTAGCCCCTCCTACGAGCAGTACTTC. Amino acids: CASSESSSPSYEQYF.

The CDR3 here is CASSGKRTGAGANVLTF. The CDR3 DNA reads TGTGCCAGCAGCGGAAAGAGGACAGGGGCTGGGGCCAACGTCCTGACTTTC. The chain is built from TRBV11-2 and TRBJ2-6, with 9 bases matching TRBD1. CDR1 and CDR2 from the germline V gene are SGHAT and FQNNGV. The CDR3 spans 17 residues. V shed 5 bases, J shed 2 bases, and the junction held 7 bases outside the gene matches.

The V and J genes are TRBV28 and TRBJ1-1; D possibly corresponds to TRBD1 (5 bases). V lost 3 bases to trimming and J lost 3 bases, with 17 bases between them. The CDR3 length is 16 residues. Germline V gives CDR1 MDHEN, CDR2 SYDVKM. The CDR3 is CASSFFGRVGDTEAFF. The CDR3 nucleotides read TGTGCCAGCAGTTTCTTCGGCAGGGTAGGGGACACTGAAGCTTTCTTT. Looking up the rest from reference TRBV28 and TRBJ1-1 gives the full variable domain: DVKVTQSSRYLVKRTGEKVFLECVQDMDHENMFWYRQDPGLGLRLIYFSYDVKMKEKGDIPEGYSVSREKKERFSLILESASTNQTSMYLCASSFFGRVGDTEAFFGQGTRLTVV.

The chain employs TRBV6-1 and TRBJ2-2; D perhaps matches TRBD1 (5 bases). This CDR3 is built from 14 residues. Between the trimmed V and J ends, which lost 3 bases and 5 bases, there was a span of 10 bases. Germline V gene lookup returns CDR1 MNHNS and CDR2 SASEGT. The CDR3 sequence: CASSEYRSTGELFF. The CDR3 region has the DNA TGTGCCAGCAGTGAGTACAGGTCAACCGGGGAGCTGTTTTTT.

J is TRBJ2-1 and V is TRBV5-6, with 11 bases matching TRBD2. The CDR3 loop spans 17 amino acids. The germline V gene encodes CDR1 SGHDT and CDR2 YYEEEE. J gave up 2 bases and V 6 bases, and 10 bases lay outside the gene matches. CDR3 in DNA: TGTGCCAGCAACCCGACTAGCGGGGCTGCTCCCTACAATGAGCAGTTCTTC. This translates into CASNPTSGAAPYNEQFF.

The V call is TRBV4-3, the J call TRBJ1-3; 7 bases match TRBD1. Unmatched junction bases numbered 6, after V lost 0 bases and J lost 7 bases. The CDR3 consists of 15 residues. CDR1 is LGHNA, CDR2 YSLEER, per germline. In DNA form, the CDR3 reads TGCGCCAGCAGCCAAGATCGTGACAGGGCGAACACCATATATTTT. Amino acids: CASSQDRDRANTIYF.

The rearrangement joins TRBV29-1 to TRBJ2-7, with D uncertain. In germline, CDR1 is SQVTM, CDR2 ANQGSEA. This CDR3 contains 13 residues. Trimming cost V 5 bases and J 3 bases, with 14 bases left between them. This CDR3 reads CSVKSGSNYEQYF. The CDR3 DNA reads as TGCAGCGTTAAATCCGGGTCGAACTACGAGCAGTACTTC.

The J gene is TRBJ1-2, the V gene TRBV14; no definite D call. The germline CDR1 and CDR2 sequences are SGHDN and FVKESK. Trimming shortened V by 4 bases and J by 5 bases, and 17 bases separated the two germline ends. This CDR3 is 15 amino acids long. CDR3 residues: CASSPQIRNDYGYTF. The CDR3 DNA reads as TGTGCCAGCAGCCCACAGATCCGGAACGATTATGGCTACACCTTC.

The rearrangement links TRBV28 to TRBJ1-2; the D gene is possibly TRBD1 (6 bases). V gave up 7 bases and J gave up 3 bases, with 18 bases separating them. Per the germline V gene, CDR1 is MDHEN and CDR2 is SYDVKM. The CDR3 is 15 amino acids. CDR3 in DNA: TGTGCCAGCATCTCGGGGGGGCGAGGAGACTATGGCTACACCTTC. Protein: CASISGGRGDYGYTF.

The rearrangement links TRBV20-1 to TRBJ2-5; a weak D match, TRBD2 (5 bases). V dropped 5 bases and J dropped 5 bases, with 9 bases sitting between them. There are 11 residues in the CDR3. Germline loops: CDR1 DFQATT, CDR2 SNEGSKA (reference sequence). In DNA, the CDR3 is TGCAGTGCTGTGAGAGGGGAGACCCAGTACTTC. Its protein product is CSAVRGETQYF.

The rearrangement joins TRBV9 to TRBJ1-5, with 7 bases aligning to TRBD1. Per the germline V gene, CDR1 is SGDLS and CDR2 is YYNGEE. The ends lost 1 base at V and 8 bases at J; junction bases unmatched: 9. CDR3 length: 15 amino acids. In DNA form, the CDR3 reads TGTGCCAGCAGCGTAACAGGGGCCCTTTCGGAGCCCCAGCATTTT. Its translation is CASSVTGALSEPQHF.

This chain connects TRBV4-3 to TRBJ2-3, with D maybe TRBD1 (6 bases). The CDR3 is made up of 16 amino acids. The ends were cut back, 1 base at V and 4 bases at J, with 15 bases in the middle. Germline CDR1 reads LGHNA; CDR2 reads YSLEER. The chain's CDR3 is CASSQGGGRKADTQYF. Written as DNA, the CDR3 is TGCGCCAGCAGCCAAGGAGGGGGTAGGAAGGCAGATACGCAGTATTTT.

This chain links TRBV5-1 with TRBJ2-5, with D possibly matching TRBD2 (5 bases). The length of the CDR3 is 14 residues. The germline V gene has CDR1 SGHRS and CDR2 YFSETQ. The V gene lost 7 bases and the J gene lost 2 bases, with 15 bases spanning the gap. The CDR3: CASRVSAPQETQYF. As DNA, the CDR3 is TGCGCCAGCCGGGTTAGCGCCCCACAAGAGACCCAGTACTTC.

The chain links TRBV2 to TRBJ2-5; TRBD1 is a possible D gene (6 bases). This CDR3 region has 11 residues. CDR1 and CDR2 from the germline V gene are SNHLY and FYNNEI. V dropped 8 bases and J dropped 11 bases, with 15 bases sitting between them. The chain's CDR3 is CASQAGDKQYF. The DNA for the CDR3 is TGTGCCAGCCAAGCAGGGGACAAGCAGTACTTC.

The V call is TRBV7-2, the J call TRBJ2-7; D gene ambiguous. CDR3 size: 11 residues. V lost 1 base and J lost 6, with 4 bases in between. The germline CDR1 and CDR2 sequences are SGHTA and FQGNSA. The DNA of the CDR3 is TGTGCCAGCAGCTTAGACGGCGAGCAGTACTTC. It encodes CASSLDGEQYF. The whole variable domain, filled in from reference TRBV7-2 and TRBJ2-7, reads GAGVSQSPSNKVTEKGKDVELRCDPISGHTALYWYRQSLGQGLEFLIYFQGNSAPDKSGLPSDRFSAERTGGSVSTLTIQRTQQEDSAVYLCASSLDGEQYFGPGTRLTVT.

The chain links TRBV18 to TRBJ2-2, with D possibly being TRBD1 (6 bases). The germline CDR1 and CDR2 sequences are KGHSH and LQKENI. V lost 3 bases to trimming and J lost 2 bases, with 10 bases between them. This CDR3 has 15 amino acids. DNA of the CDR3: TGTGCCAGCTCACCGCAGGGGCGAAACACCGGGGAGCTGTTTTTT. Translating it yields CASSPQGRNTGELFF.

This chain's CDR3 is CASSYSAGAADTQYF. CDR3 DNA sequence: TGTGCCAGCAGTTACTCGGCGGGGGCGGCGGATACGCAGTATTTT. This rearrangement joins TRBV6-6 to TRBJ2-3, with a possible D match to TRBD2 (7 bases). The CDR3 consists of 15 residues. The germline V and J ends were trimmed by 0 bases and 6 bases, with 13 bases remaining between them. Germline values: CDR1 MNHNY, CDR2 SVGAGI (reference sequence).

The J gene is TRBJ1-3, the V gene TRBV7-2, with D perhaps TRBD1 (6 bases). V was clipped by 2 bases and J by 4 bases, with 12 bases between them. CDR3 length: 15 residues. In germline, CDR1 is SGHTA, CDR2 FQGNSA. CDR3 sequence reads: CASSLQGSAGNTIYF. The CDR3 DNA sequence: TGTGCCAGCAGCTTACAGGGGTCGGCCGGAAACACCATATATTTT. Full variable domain (remainder filled in from reference TRBV7-2 and TRBJ1-3): GAGVSQSPSNKVTEKGKDVELRCDPISGHTALYWYRQSLGQGLEFLIYFQGNSAPDKSGLPSDRFSAERTGGSVSTLTIQRTQQEDSAVYLCASSLQGSAGNTIYFGEGSWLTVV.